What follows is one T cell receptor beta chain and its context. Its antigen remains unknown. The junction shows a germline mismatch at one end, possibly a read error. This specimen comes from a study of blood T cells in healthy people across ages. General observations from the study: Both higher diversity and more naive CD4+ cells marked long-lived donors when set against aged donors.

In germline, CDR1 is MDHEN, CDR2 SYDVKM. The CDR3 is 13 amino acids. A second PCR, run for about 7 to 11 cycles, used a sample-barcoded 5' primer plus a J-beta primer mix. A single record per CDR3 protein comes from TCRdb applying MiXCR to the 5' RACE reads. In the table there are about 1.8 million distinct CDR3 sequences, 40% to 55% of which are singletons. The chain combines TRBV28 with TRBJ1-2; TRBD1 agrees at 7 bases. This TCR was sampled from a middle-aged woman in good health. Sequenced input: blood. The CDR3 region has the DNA TGTGTCAGCAGCCAGGGGACAGTCTATGGCTACACCTTC. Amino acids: CVSSQGTVYGYTF.